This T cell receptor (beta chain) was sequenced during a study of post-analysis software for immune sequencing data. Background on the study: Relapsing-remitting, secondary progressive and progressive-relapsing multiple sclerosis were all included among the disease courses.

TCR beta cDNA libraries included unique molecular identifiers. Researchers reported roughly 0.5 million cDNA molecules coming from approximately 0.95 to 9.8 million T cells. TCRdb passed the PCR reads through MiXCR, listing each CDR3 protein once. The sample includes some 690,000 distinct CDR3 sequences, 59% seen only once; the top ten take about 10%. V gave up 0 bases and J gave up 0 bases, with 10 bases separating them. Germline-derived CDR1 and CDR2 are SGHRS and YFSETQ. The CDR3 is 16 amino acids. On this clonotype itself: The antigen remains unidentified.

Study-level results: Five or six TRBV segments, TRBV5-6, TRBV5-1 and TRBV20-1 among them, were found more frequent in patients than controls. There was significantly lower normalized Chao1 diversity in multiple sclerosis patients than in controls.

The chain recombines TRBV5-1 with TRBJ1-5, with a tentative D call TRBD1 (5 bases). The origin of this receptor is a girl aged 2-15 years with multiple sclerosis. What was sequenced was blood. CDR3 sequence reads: CASSLGRANSNQPQHF. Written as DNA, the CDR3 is TGCGCCAGCAGCTTGGGCAGGGCTAATAGCAATCAGCCCCAGCATTTT.